This TCR beta chain emerged from a study of T cell responses to AZD1222 COVID-19 vaccine. Turning to the study itself: Pooling of second doses given at about 4 or about 12 weeks was done. Study-wide results and limits: Only six people who got AZD1222 tested seropositive at baseline. Vaccine-related CD4 TCRs covered spike, predominating at 160-218 and 743-854.

Assay: immunoSEQ multiplex PCR; the TCRdb copy retains only in-frame clones and omits some. The data show 200,000 or so clones, around 94% seen once. CDR3 size: 15 residues. Unmatched junction bases numbered 7, after V lost 5 bases and J lost 5 bases. Germline lookup yields CDR1 LNHDA and CDR2 SQIVND (reference sequence). Notes on this clone: Its cognate antigen is unknown.

The sample in question was peripheral blood, obtained on day 0 of AZD1222 vaccination. The clonotype originates from an adult in good health. The rearrangement joins TRBV19 to TRBJ2-5; 11 bases line up with TRBD2. CDR3 DNA: TGTGCCAGTAGTGGAGGACTAGCGGGTTACGAGACCCAGTACTTC. It translates to CASSGGLAGYETQYF.